This passage covers 29 T cell receptor beta chains from one sample sequenced in a study of blood T cell repertoires in COVID-19. The table came from immunoSEQ multiplex PCR; TCRdb's copy has only in-frame clones and leaves some out. Of over 200,000 clones listed, approximately 80% are singletons. Sequencing input: peripheral blood. These receptors were collected from an elderly woman with COVID-19, enrolled during active disease.

The genes are TRBV7-9 and TRBJ2-7; the match to TRBD1 covers 8 bases. The CDR3 covers 15 residues. V gave up 1 base and J gave up 4 bases; unmatched junction bases: 6. The germline V gene has CDR1 SEHNR and CDR2 FQNEAQ (reference sequence). DNA for the CDR3: TGTGCCAGCAGCTTAGGTCCAGGGGGCAGGTACGAGCAGTACTTC. It codes for CASSLGPGGRYEQYF. The full variable domain, with the rest looked up from reference TRBV7-9 and TRBJ2-7, is DTGVSQNPRHKITKRGQNVTFRCDPISEHNRLYWYRQTLGQGPEFLTYFQNEAQLEKSRLLSDRFSAERPKGSFSTLEIQRTEQGDSAMYLCASSLGPGGRYEQYFGPGTRLTVT.

The J gene is TRBJ2-5, the V gene TRBV24-1, with a tentative D call TRBD2 (6 bases). Trimming left V 3 bases short and J 5 bases short, with 12 bases between. This CDR3 has 14 residues. Germline V gene sequence: CDR1 KGHDR, CDR2 SFDVKD. The chain's CDR3 is CATSDLGRGETQYF. The CDR3 bases are TGTGCCACCAGTGATCTCGGGAGAGGCGAGACCCAGTACTTC.

The CDR3 reads CASAGPYYEQYF. Here the CDR3 DNA reads TGTGCCAGCGCGGGACCCTACTACGAGCAGTACTTC. The chain recombines TRBV25-1 with TRBJ2-7; a possible D gene is TRBD2 (6 bases). The length of the CDR3 is 12 residues. Germline V gene sequence: CDR1 MGHDK, CDR2 SYGVNS. Trimming pared 8 bases from V and 3 bases from J, leaving 11 bases between.

V gene TRBV5-8 combines with J gene TRBJ2-5; 7 positions agree with TRBD1. Germline assignment: CDR1 SGHTS and CDR2 YDEGEE. V dropped 9 bases and J dropped 2; count of bases not matched to a gene: 7. CDR3 length: 13 residues. The CDR3 loop is CATRQGSQETQYF. DNA of the CDR3: TGTGCCACCAGACAGGGATCACAAGAGACCCAGTACTTC.

The chain has TRBV5-1 and TRBJ2-5; the match to TRBD2 covers 8 bases. Germline V gene sequence: CDR1 SGHRS, CDR2 YFSETQ. The CDR3 length is 15 residues. The V segment lost 4 bases and the J segment 5 bases; nucleotides outside the gene matches: 10. The CDR3, as DNA: TGCGCCAGCAGCCCCTCCGGGACTAGATTTGAGACCCAGTACTTC. Its translation is CASSPSGTRFETQYF.

Remarks on this clone: In the same sample, other DNA sequences code for this CDR3. The rearrangement joins TRBV5-1 to TRBJ2-5, with a tentative D call TRBD2 (5 bases). The germline V gene encodes CDR1 SGHRS and CDR2 YFSETQ. The CDR3 is made up of 12 amino acids. Trimming removed 1 base from V and 5 bases from J, with 6 bases in between. CDR3 nucleotides: TGCGCCAGCAGCTTGCGCGGGGAGACCCAGTACTTC. It specifies CASSLRGETQYF.

The rearrangement links TRBV3-1 (or the pseudogene TRBV3-2) to TRBJ2-1; 10 nucleotides agree with TRBD2. The CDR3 is 15 amino acids. Germline V CDR1 and CDR2: LGHDT, YNNKEL (reference sequence). V dropped 4 bases and J dropped 4; count of bases not matched to a gene: 4. The CDR3 region has the DNA TGTGCCAGCAGCCGAGCGGGGGGGCCGTACAATGAGCAGTTCTTC. Its protein is CASSRAGGPYNEQFF.

This chain uses TRBV27 with TRBJ2-7; 10 nucleotides line up with TRBD2. Germline V CDR1 and CDR2: MNHEY, SMNVEV (reference sequence). The V gene end was trimmed by 5 bases and the J gene end by 3 bases; junction bases not matched to a gene: 10. The CDR3 is made up of 16 amino acids. CDR3 in DNA: TGTGCCAGCAGTACTCGGCTAGCGGGGGACCGCTACGAGCAGTACTTC. This gives the protein CASSTRLAGDRYEQYF.

This clone was recorded a few times. This sequence joins TRBV6-2 or TRBV6-3 and TRBJ2-3; no clear D. Trimming stripped 0 bases from V and 7 bases from J, with 14 bases between. In germline, CDR1 is MNHEY, CDR2 SVGEGT. The CDR3 contains 15 residues. Here the CDR3 reads CASSYSSVAKYTQYF. The DNA for the CDR3 is TGTGCCAGCAGTTACTCGTCAGTAGCAAAATATACGCAGTATTTT.

This clone was picked up one time. The chain joins TRBV7-3 to TRBJ2-7; 10 bases agree with TRBD2. The CDR3 covers 15 residues. The germline V gene has CDR1 SGHTA and CDR2 FQGTGA. V was pared by 1 base and J by 4 bases, with 4 bases of the junction left unmatched. The CDR3 loop reads CASSLKASGGYEQYF. CDR3 coding DNA: TGTGCCAGCAGCTTAAAGGCTAGCGGGGGATACGAGCAGTACTTC.

In its sample, this clone was seen once. The rearrangement links TRBV19 to TRBJ1-4; D possibly corresponds to TRBD1 (5 bases). This CDR3 is built from 16 residues. Per the germline V gene, CDR1 is LNHDA and CDR2 is SQIVND (reference sequence). V was pared by 1 base and J by 8 bases, with 17 bases between. CDR3 nucleotides: TGTGCCAGTAGTATAGGGGGGAGGGGATATGGCGAAAAACTGTTTTTT. This translates into CASSIGGRGYGEKLFF.

The chain uses TRBV6-5 and TRBJ1-2; no clear D gene. Per germline, CDR1 MNHEY and CDR2 SVGAGI. V was cut by 7 bases and J by 4 bases, with 19 bases left in between. The CDR3 loop spans 15 amino acids. CDR3 sequence: CASNGEVWASYGYTF. The CDR3 DNA reads as TGTGCCAGCAATGGGGAGGTTTGGGCCTCCTATGGCTACACCTTC.

The chain employs TRBV6-5 and TRBJ2-5; D remains unclear. There are 11 residues in the CDR3. The germline V gene has CDR1 MNHEY and CDR2 SVGAGI. V was trimmed by 7 bases and J by 5 bases, leaving 8 bases between them. The CDR3 loop is CASTPRETQYF. In DNA, the CDR3 is TGTGCCAGCACCCCCCGGGAGACCCAGTACTTC.

This chain links TRBV15 with TRBJ1-2; D not resolved. This CDR3 comprises 15 residues. Germline loops: CDR1 LNHNV, CDR2 YYDKDF (reference sequence). V lost 0 bases, J lost 0 bases, and 8 bases lay in between. CDR3 nucleotide sequence: TGTGCCACCAGCAGAGATACCGGAGCTAACTATGGCTACACCTTC. Translating it yields CATSRDTGANYGYTF.

The chain uses TRBV5-1 and TRBJ2-1; 7 bases match TRBD1. This CDR3 has 18 residues. V lost 4 bases and J lost 4; bases outside the gene matches: 17. In germline, CDR1 is SGHRS, CDR2 YFSETQ. CDR3 sequence reads: CASSRVRQGIGDYNEQFF. The DNA for the CDR3 is TGCGCCAGCAGCCGCGTACGACAGGGAATAGGGGATTACAATGAGCAGTTCTTC.

The V call is TRBV29-1, the J call TRBJ1-5; D is unclear. Germline lookup yields CDR1 SQVTM and CDR2 ANQGSEA. V was trimmed by 7 bases and J by 7 bases, leaving 17 bases between them. The CDR3 runs 13 residues. CDR3 sequence: CSAYEGEGQPQHF. The CDR3 DNA follows: TGCAGCGCCTATGAGGGCGAGGGACAGCCCCAGCATTTT.

This rearrangement joins TRBV5-1 to TRBJ1-4; D gene ambiguous. The CDR3 loop spans 15 amino acids. V was pared by 4 bases and J by 10 bases, with 20 bases between. Germline CDR1 is SGHRS and CDR2 is YFSETQ. The CDR3 DNA reads as TGCGCCAGCAGCACGTTACAGCAGCCCGAACGAAAACTGTTTTTT. This sequence encodes CASSTLQQPERKLFF. The complete variable domain, with remaining parts taken from reference TRBV5-1 and TRBJ1-4, reads KAGVTQTPRYLIKTRGQQVTLSCSPISGHRSVSWYQQTPGQGLQFLFEYFSETQRNKGNFPGRFSGRQFSNSRSEMNVSTLELGDSALYLCASSTLQQPERKLFFGSGTQLSVL.

The V and J genes are TRBV4-1 and TRBJ1-4, with TRBD1 matching over 7 bases. The J segment lost 3 bases and the V segment lost 2 bases, leaving 6 bases of the junction unmatched. In germline, CDR1 is MGHRA, CDR2 YSYEKL. The CDR3 covers 16 residues. CDR3 in DNA: TGCGCCAGCAGCCAATACCAGGGGGGAGCTAATGAAAAACTGTTTTTT. Translated, it gives CASSQYQGGANEKLFF.

The chain carries TRBV19 and TRBJ2-1, with 11 nucleotides matching TRBD2. Germline V gene lookup returns CDR1 LNHDA and CDR2 SQIVND (reference sequence). Trimming cost V 6 bases and J 10 bases; bases outside gene matches: 8. This CDR3 is 14 amino acids long. The CDR3 sequence is CASRVAGGPGEQFF. The CDR3 bases are TGTGCCAGTAGGGTAGCGGGAGGGCCTGGGGAGCAGTTCTTC.

The gene calls are TRBV3-1 (or the pseudogene TRBV3-2) and TRBJ2-5, with a possible D match to TRBD2 (6 bases). V was clipped by 2 bases and J by 5 bases, with 9 bases between them. This CDR3 comprises 13 residues. Germline lookup yields CDR1 LGHDT and CDR2 YNNKEL (reference sequence). CDR3 nucleotide sequence: TGTGCCAGCAGCCAACGGGGGTCGGAGACCCAGTACTTC. Its translation: CASSQRGSETQYF.

The rearrangement uses TRBV12-3 or TRBV12-4 and TRBJ2-3, with D perhaps TRBD2 (5 bases). This CDR3 contains 11 residues. The ends were cut back, 8 bases at V and 6 bases at J, with 9 bases in the middle. The CDR3 sequence is CASRRRDTQYF. The CDR3 region has the DNA TGTGCCAGCCGACGGAGGGATACGCAGTATTTT.

V gene TRBV2 combines with J gene TRBJ1-2; D call uncertain. Trimming took off 3 bases at V and 5 bases at J, with 7 bases between the two ends. Germline values: CDR1 SNHLY, CDR2 FYNNEI. This CDR3 region has 12 residues. The CDR3 region has the DNA TGTGCCAGCAGTGAGTCCAATTATGGCTACACCTTC. Its protein is CASSESNYGYTF. The complete variable domain, with remaining parts taken from reference TRBV2 and TRBJ1-2, reads EPEVTQTPSHQVTQMGQEVILRCVPISNHLYFYWYRQILGQKVEFLVSFYNNEISEKSEIFDDQFSVERPDGSNFTLKIRSTKLEDSAMYFCASSESNYGYTFGSGTRLTVV.

The chain is built from TRBV5-4 and TRBJ2-1; 9 bases are a match to TRBD2. Germline V lookup: CDR1 SGHNT, CDR2 YYREEE (reference sequence). V gave up 4 bases and J gave up 9 bases; unmatched junction bases: 8. CDR3 length: 14 amino acids. The CDR3: CASSKGTSSTEQFF. Written as DNA, the CDR3 is TGTGCCAGCAGCAAGGGGACTAGCTCCACTGAGCAGTTCTTC.

The chain is built from TRBV9 and TRBJ2-7; maybe TRBD2 (6 bases). Per the germline V gene, CDR1 is SGDLS and CDR2 is YYNGEE. The length of the CDR3 is 15 residues. V lost 2 bases and J 2 bases, leaving 14 bases between the germline ends. The DNA for the CDR3 is TGTGCCAGCAGCGTGGGTTTAGCGGAGCCCTACGAGCAGTACTTC. Translating gives CASSVGLAEPYEQYF. Full variable domain (remainder filled in from reference TRBV9 and TRBJ2-7): DSGVTQTPKHLITATGQRVTLRCSPRSGDLSVYWYQQSLDQGLQFLIQYYNGEERAKGNILERFSAQQFPDLHSELNLSSLELGDSALYFCASSVGLAEPYEQYFGPGTRLTVT.

V is TRBV28 and J is TRBJ2-1; 14 nucleotides match TRBD2. The V and J ends lost 6 bases and 2 bases, in that order; junction bases with no gene match: 15. Germline CDR1 is MDHEN and CDR2 is SYDVKM. The CDR3 has 20 residues. CDR3 sequence reads: CASRYGGLAGAQRTYNEQFF. The CDR3 region has the DNA TGTGCCAGCAGATACGGGGGACTAGCGGGAGCTCAGAGAACCTACAATGAGCAGTTCTTC.

This chain joins TRBV7-9 and TRBJ1-2; D is undetermined. Germline V gives CDR1 SEHNR, CDR2 FQNEAQ (reference sequence). The length of the CDR3 is 14 residues. The V end lost 1 base, the J end lost 1 base, and 7 bases lay between the germline ends. CDR3 sequence (DNA): TGTGCCAGCAGCTTAGAACCAGTTAACTATGGCTACACCTTC. It yields the protein CASSLEPVNYGYTF.

The rearrangement uses TRBV6-5 and TRBJ1-2, with D perhaps matching TRBD1 (6 bases). V gave up 7 bases and J gave up 2 bases, with 17 bases separating them. This CDR3 spans 15 amino acids. Germline V gene lookup returns CDR1 MNHEY and CDR2 SVGAGI. CDR3 DNA sequence: TGTGCCAGCACCTCAACCAGGGGAGGGAACTATGGCTACACCTTC. As protein: CASTSTRGGNYGYTF.

This chain uses TRBV6-5 with TRBJ1-6; 7 bases are shared with TRBD1. The length of the CDR3 is 15 residues. The germline V gene encodes CDR1 MNHEY and CDR2 SVGAGI. V was clipped by 6 bases and J by 5 bases; unmatched bases: 7. CDR3 loop: CASRLDRYNNSPLHF. DNA for the CDR3: TGTGCCAGCAGACTGGACAGGTACAATAATTCACCCCTCCACTTT.

V usage is TRBV6-1 and J usage is TRBJ1-5; D might be TRBD1 (5 bases). Germline CDR1 MNHNS, CDR2 SASEGT. The CDR3 length is 19 residues. V lost 0 bases and J 4 bases, leaving 22 bases between the germline ends. CDR3: CASSEARTILRLQNQPQHF. The CDR3 nucleotides read TGTGCCAGCAGTGAAGCCCGGACAATACTTAGACTGCAGAATCAGCCCCAGCATTTT.